This T cell receptor beta chain appears in the sequencing data of a study of cytomegalovirus exposure and HLA in healthy donors. Study findings and constraints: HLA alleles were associated with 15,000 to 20,000 TCR beta sequences in a later analysis at 0.05 false discovery rate. Overall, roughly 150 TCR beta chains were annotated as cytomegalovirus-associated. CMV antigen specificity was confirmed in vitro for a few CMV-associated chains.

About this clone: The antigen is unknown.

With 4 bases clipped from V and 4 bases from J, the junction kept 6 bases outside the gene matches. The V gene's germline CDR1 is SGHTA and CDR2 FQGNSA. The CDR3 has 14 amino acids. PCR primers comprised 60 Vbeta and 13 Jbeta primers. Some clones are missing from TCRdb's copy, which holds only in-frame ones; the method was immunoSEQ multiplex PCR. The sample lists 140,000 or so clones, approximately 80% occurring once. Sequencing used PBMCs. The rearrangement uses TRBV7-2 and TRBJ2-7; 8 positions match TRBD1. The clonotype originates from a middle-aged man in good health and CMV-seronegative. The CDR3 reads CASSSPGGVYEQYF. The CDR3 nucleotides are TGTGCCAGCAGCTCTCCAGGGGGCGTGTACGAGCAGTACTTC.